These 16 T cell receptor beta chains were sequenced from one sample in a study of Ad26.COV2.S vaccination and SARS-CoV-2 variants. Treatment in this sample: roughly 18 received Ad26.COV2.S at low or high dose, single or two shots; five or six received placebo; per-sample allocation not given. Samples came from day 63 after the first vaccine or placebo injection. Sequencing was performed with immunoSEQ multiplex PCR; in TCRdb, only in-frame clones are kept and a portion is missing. In the table there are fewer than 300,000 clones, 80% to 90% of which are singletons. This specimen was peripheral blood, taken in a trial of Ad26.COV2.S vaccine versus placebo. Receptors originate from a person aged 18-65 years who received the Ad26.COV2.S COVID-19 vaccine or a placebo.

In this sample, this clone turned up a few times. V usage is TRBV5-4 and J usage is TRBJ2-7; 10 nucleotides agree with TRBD2. Unmatched junction bases numbered 6, after V lost 4 bases and J lost 2 bases. Looked up from germline, CDR1 is SGHNT and CDR2 is YYREEE (reference sequence). The CDR3 totals 15 residues. The CDR3, as DNA: TGTGCCAGCAGCCTCGCTAGCGGGAGCGCCTACGAGCAGTACTTC. This codes for CASSLASGSAYEQYF.

Notes on this clone: The same CDR3 is also encoded by other DNA sequences in this sample. This chain connects TRBV30 to TRBJ2-7; 8 positions agree with TRBD1. Germline assignment: CDR1 GTSNPN and CDR2 SVGIG (reference sequence). The length of the CDR3 is 13 residues. V lost 5 bases to trimming and J lost 0 bases; unmatched junction nucleotides: 3. Here the CDR3 DNA reads TGTGCCTGGGGACAGGGAGGCTCCTACGAGCAGTACTTC. Its protein is CAWGQGGSYEQYF.

V and J are TRBV18 and TRBJ2-2; maybe TRBD1 (5 bases). This CDR3 has 17 amino acids. Germline-derived CDR1 and CDR2 are KGHSH and LQKENI. The V end lost 3 bases, the J end lost 5 bases, and 19 bases lay between the germline ends. The CDR3 sequence: CASSPVDISVGTGELFF. CDR3 in DNA: TGTGCCAGCTCACCGGTGGACATTTCAGTAGGGACCGGGGAGCTGTTTTTT.

The chain carries TRBV29-1 and TRBJ2-7, with 11 positions matching TRBD1. Germline V gene lookup returns CDR1 SQVTM and CDR2 ANQGSEA. The CDR3 covers 14 residues. V trimming: 7 bases; J trimming: 3 bases; junction bases outside the gene matches: 8. CDR3 region: CSASKGTGGYEQYF. The CDR3 DNA follows: TGCAGCGCCTCAAAGGGGACAGGGGGCTACGAGCAGTACTTC.

The chain is built from TRBV3-1 (or the pseudogene TRBV3-2) and TRBJ2-7; 7 positions agree with TRBD2. In germline, CDR1 is LGHDT, CDR2 YNNKEL (reference sequence). The ends lost 0 bases at V and 2 bases at J; junction bases unmatched: 4. This CDR3 region has 15 residues. CDR3 DNA: TGTGCCAGCAGCCAAGACTCTAGCGGCCCCTACGAGCAGTACTTC. Translating it yields CASSQDSSGPYEQYF.

The chain carries TRBV5-6 and TRBJ1-1; unclear D gene. This CDR3 is built from 15 residues. From germline, CDR1 is SGHDT and CDR2 YYEEEE. V was cut by 0 bases and J by 0 bases, with 9 bases left in between. The CDR3 loop reads CASSLAVVMNTEAFF. CDR3 nucleotides: TGTGCCAGCAGCTTGGCGGTGGTCATGAACACTGAAGCTTTCTTT.

The chain employs TRBV9 and TRBJ1-4, with D tentatively TRBD1 (6 bases). V gave up 3 bases and J gave up 3 bases, with 12 bases separating them. The CDR3 has 15 amino acids. CDR1 and CDR2 (germline): SGDLS, YYNGEE. The CDR3 nucleotides read TGTGCCAGCAGCGAAACAGGGTGGTCTAATGAAAAACTGTTTTTT. Amino acids: CASSETGWSNEKLFF.

About this clone itself: The junction shows a germline mismatch at one end, possibly a read error. V usage is TRBV2 and J usage is TRBJ1-1, with 7 bases identical to TRBD1. Germline V gene data show CDR1 as SNHLY and CDR2 as FYNNEI. CDR3 length: 11 residues. The CDR3 here is CAKQGNSEAFF. For the CDR3, the DNA is TGTGCCAAACAGGGGAACTCTGAAGCTTTCTTT.

In DNA form, the CDR3 reads TGCAGCGTTGAATACGGAATCTATGGCTACACCTTC. This translates into CSVEYGIYGYTF. V is TRBV29-1 and J is TRBJ1-2; D unclear. Germline CDR1 is SQVTM and CDR2 is ANQGSEA. Trimming took 2 bases from V and 4 from J, leaving 8 bases between them. The length of the CDR3 is 12 residues.

The chain combines TRBV6-5 with TRBJ2-3; perhaps TRBD1 as D (5 bases). The germline CDR1 and CDR2 sequences are MNHEY and SVGAGI. The CDR3 extends over 13 amino acids. V was trimmed by 8 bases and J by 7 bases, leaving 16 bases between them. CDR3 sequence reads: CASRETAEYTQYF. CDR3 nucleotides: TGTGCCAGCCGAGAGACAGCCGAATATACGCAGTATTTT.

The chain carries TRBV5-6 and TRBJ1-6, with D uncertain. CDR1 is SGHDT and CDR2 is YYEEEE in the germline V gene. The germline V and J ends were trimmed by 2 bases and 4 bases, with 10 bases remaining between them. This CDR3 has 15 residues. In DNA, the CDR3 is TGTGCCAGCAGCTTTCAGAGGCCATATAATTCACCCCTCCACTTT. It encodes CASSFQRPYNSPLHF.

The chain's CDR3 is CAWSVSTLYGYTF. The DNA for the CDR3 is TGTGCCTGGAGTGTATCTACGCTGTATGGCTACACCTTC. The chain links TRBV30 to TRBJ1-2; no reliable D call. This CDR3 is 13 amino acids long. V lost 0 bases and J 5 bases, leaving 10 bases between the germline ends. Germline-derived CDR1 and CDR2 are GTSNPN and SVGIG (reference sequence).

The chain has TRBV5-6 and TRBJ1-2; D remains unclear. CDR3 length: 13 residues. Trimming removed 5 bases from V and 3 bases from J, with 11 bases in between. Germline CDR1 and CDR2: SGHDT and YYEEEE. The CDR3: CASSRTEYYGYTF. The DNA of the CDR3 is TGTGCCAGCAGTCGGACGGAATACTATGGCTACACCTTC.

V is TRBV10-2 and J is TRBJ2-1; D gene uncertain. V shed 2 bases and J shed 4 bases, with 9 bases lying between them. Germline loops: CDR1 WSHSY, CDR2 SAAADI. The CDR3 is 14 amino acids. The CDR3 region is CASSEKLPYNEQFF. CDR3 nucleotides: TGCGCCAGCAGTGAGAAACTCCCATACAATGAGCAGTTCTTC.

As DNA, the CDR3 is TGTGCCAGCAGCCGCCTCCCCGGGAGTTCCTCTAACTATGGCTACACCTTC. Translating gives CASSRLPGSSSNYGYTF. This chain links TRBV7-7 with TRBJ1-2; D unresolved. Germline CDR1 SSHAT, CDR2 FNYEAQ (reference sequence). The CDR3 length is 17 residues. The V and J ends lost 5 bases and 0 bases respectively, with 19 bases between them.

About this clone: The sample holds other DNA sequences that translate to the same CDR3. The chain links TRBV5-6 to TRBJ1-2, with 7 bases that match TRBD1. J was trimmed by 2 bases and V by 2 bases; bases with no gene match: 0. Per germline, CDR1 SGHDT and CDR2 YYEEEE. This CDR3 has 13 residues. The CDR3: CASSLQGNYGYTF. The CDR3 DNA reads TGTGCCAGCAGCTTACAGGGGAACTATGGCTACACCTTC.